This T cell receptor (beta chain) was retrieved from a study of T cell clones after liver transplantation. Across the whole study: Pre-transplant mixed lymphocyte reactions yielded third-party-reactive TCRbeta sequences as comparators for graft-donor-reactive sequences. Notes on the study in general: Post-transplant time points were not standardized, so conclusions are preliminary.

CD3+CD4+ and CD3+CD8+ cells were FACS-sorted from thawed unstimulated PBMCs. Trimming shortened V by 10 bases and J by 1 base, and 17 bases separated the two germline ends. The CDR3 has 15 residues. The V gene's germline CDR1 is LNHDA and CDR2 SQIVND (reference sequence). TCRdb's copy holds only in-frame clones and misses some; the assay was immunoSEQ multiplex PCR. The data show around 70,000 clones, 80% to 95% seen once. Notes on this clone: Its target is not known.

The starting material was CD4+ T cells from blood, obtained about 27 months after liver transplant. This receptor was obtained from a human patient who received a liver transplant. Part of the T cells may come from the graft donor. The chain joins TRBV19 to TRBJ1-3, with D possibly TRBD1 on 6 matching bases. CDR3 DNA sequence: TGTGCCACCATGGACAGAGCCGTATCTGGAAACACCATATATTTT. Encoded protein: CATMDRAVSGNTIYF.